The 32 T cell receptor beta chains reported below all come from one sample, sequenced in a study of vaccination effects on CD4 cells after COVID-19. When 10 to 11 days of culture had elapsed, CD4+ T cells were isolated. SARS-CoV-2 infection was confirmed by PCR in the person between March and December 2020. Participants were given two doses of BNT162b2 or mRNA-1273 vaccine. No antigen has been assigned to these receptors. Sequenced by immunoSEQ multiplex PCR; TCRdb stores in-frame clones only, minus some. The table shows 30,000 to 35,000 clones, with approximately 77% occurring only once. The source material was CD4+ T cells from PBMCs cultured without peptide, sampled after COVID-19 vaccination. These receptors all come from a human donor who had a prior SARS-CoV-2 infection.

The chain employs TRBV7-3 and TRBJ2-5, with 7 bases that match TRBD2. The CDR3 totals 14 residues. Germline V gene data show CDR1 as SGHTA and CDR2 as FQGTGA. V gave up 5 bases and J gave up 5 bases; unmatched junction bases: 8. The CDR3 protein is CASSKGAGVETQYF. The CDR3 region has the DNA TGTGCCAGCAGCAAAGGGGCGGGGGTGGAGACCCAGTACTTC.

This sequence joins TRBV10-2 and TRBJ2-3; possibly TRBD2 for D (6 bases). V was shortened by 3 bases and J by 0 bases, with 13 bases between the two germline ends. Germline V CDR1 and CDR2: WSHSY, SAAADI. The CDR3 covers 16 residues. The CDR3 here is CASSDPWGDSTDTQYF. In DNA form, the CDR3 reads TGCGCCAGCAGTGACCCATGGGGGGATAGCACAGATACGCAGTATTTT.

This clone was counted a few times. The CDR3 sequence is CASSQGGADNQPQHF. The DNA for the CDR3 is TGTGCCAGCAGCCAAGGAGGGGCCGACAATCAGCCCCAGCATTTT. The chain combines TRBV3-1 (or the pseudogene TRBV3-2) with TRBJ1-5, with D maybe TRBD1 (5 bases). Germline-derived CDR1 and CDR2 are LGHDT and YNNKEL (reference sequence). V lost 1 base, J lost 3 bases, and 10 bases lay in between. There are 15 residues in the CDR3.

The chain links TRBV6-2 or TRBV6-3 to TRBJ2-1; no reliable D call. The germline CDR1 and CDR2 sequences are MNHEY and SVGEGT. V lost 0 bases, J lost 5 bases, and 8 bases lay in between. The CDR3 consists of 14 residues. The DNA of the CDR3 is TGTGCCAGCAGTTACTCTGTCGAGAACAATGAGCAGTTCTTC. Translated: CASSYSVENNEQFF.

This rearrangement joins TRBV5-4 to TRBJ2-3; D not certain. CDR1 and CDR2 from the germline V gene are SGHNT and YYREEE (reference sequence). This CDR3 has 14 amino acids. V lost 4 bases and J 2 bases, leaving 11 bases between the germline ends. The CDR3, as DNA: TGTGCCAGCAGCCTCAACCGATACACAGATACGCAGTATTTT. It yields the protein CASSLNRYTDTQYF.

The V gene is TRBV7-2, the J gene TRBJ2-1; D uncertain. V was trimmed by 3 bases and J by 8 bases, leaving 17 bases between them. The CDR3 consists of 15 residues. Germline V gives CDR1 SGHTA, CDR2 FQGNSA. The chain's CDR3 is CASSFGQVGRDEQFF. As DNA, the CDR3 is TGTGCCAGCAGCTTCGGTCAGGTGGGTAGGGATGAGCAGTTCTTC.

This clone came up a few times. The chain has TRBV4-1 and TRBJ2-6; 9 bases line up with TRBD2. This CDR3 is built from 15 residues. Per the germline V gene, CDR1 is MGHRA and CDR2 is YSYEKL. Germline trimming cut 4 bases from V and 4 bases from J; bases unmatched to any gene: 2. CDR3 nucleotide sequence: TGCGCCAGCAGCCCGGGACTAGCCGGGGCCAACGTCCTGACTTTC. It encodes CASSPGLAGANVLTF.

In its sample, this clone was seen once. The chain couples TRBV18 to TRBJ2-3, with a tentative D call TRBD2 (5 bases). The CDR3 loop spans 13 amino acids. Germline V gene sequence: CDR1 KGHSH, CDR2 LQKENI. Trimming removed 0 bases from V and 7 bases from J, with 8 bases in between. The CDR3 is CASSPPGVNTQYF. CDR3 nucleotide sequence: TGTGCCAGCTCACCACCCGGGGTGAATACGCAGTATTTT.

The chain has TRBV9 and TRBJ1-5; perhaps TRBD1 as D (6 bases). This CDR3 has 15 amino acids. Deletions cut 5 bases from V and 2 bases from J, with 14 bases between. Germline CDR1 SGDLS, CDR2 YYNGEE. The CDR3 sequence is CASSEQGFGNQPQHF. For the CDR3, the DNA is TGTGCCAGCAGTGAACAGGGATTCGGCAATCAGCCCCAGCATTTT. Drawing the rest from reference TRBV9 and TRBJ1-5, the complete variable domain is DSGVTQTPKHLITATGQRVTLRCSPRSGDLSVYWYQQSLDQGLQFLIQYYNGEERAKGNILERFSAQQFPDLHSELNLSSLELGDSALYFCASSEQGFGNQPQHFGDGTRLSIL.

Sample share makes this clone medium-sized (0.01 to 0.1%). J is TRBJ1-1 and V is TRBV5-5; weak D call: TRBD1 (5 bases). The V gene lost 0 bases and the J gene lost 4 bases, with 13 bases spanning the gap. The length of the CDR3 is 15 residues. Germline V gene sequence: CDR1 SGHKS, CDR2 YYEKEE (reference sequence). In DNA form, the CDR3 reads TGTGCCAGCAGCTTGGAATGGGGCGGGGGCACTGAAGCTTTCTTT. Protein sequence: CASSLEWGGGTEAFF.

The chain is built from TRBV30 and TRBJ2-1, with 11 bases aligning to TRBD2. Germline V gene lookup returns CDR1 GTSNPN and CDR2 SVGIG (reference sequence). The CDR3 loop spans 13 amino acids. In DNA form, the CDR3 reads TGTGCTTTAGCGGGAGGGCCCTACAATGAGCAGTTCTTC. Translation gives CALAGGPYNEQFF.

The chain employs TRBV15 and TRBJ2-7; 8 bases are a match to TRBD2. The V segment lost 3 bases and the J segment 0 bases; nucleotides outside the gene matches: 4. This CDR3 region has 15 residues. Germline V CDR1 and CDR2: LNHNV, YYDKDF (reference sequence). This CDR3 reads CATSRVTSGSYEQYF. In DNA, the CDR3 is TGTGCCACCAGCAGGGTAACTAGCGGCTCCTACGAGCAGTACTTC.

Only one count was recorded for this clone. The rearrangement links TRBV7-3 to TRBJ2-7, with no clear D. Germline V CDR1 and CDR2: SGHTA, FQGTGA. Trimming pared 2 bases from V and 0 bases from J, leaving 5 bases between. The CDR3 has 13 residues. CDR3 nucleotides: TGTGCCAGCAGCTTATCCCACTCCTACGAGCAGTACTTC. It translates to CASSLSHSYEQYF.

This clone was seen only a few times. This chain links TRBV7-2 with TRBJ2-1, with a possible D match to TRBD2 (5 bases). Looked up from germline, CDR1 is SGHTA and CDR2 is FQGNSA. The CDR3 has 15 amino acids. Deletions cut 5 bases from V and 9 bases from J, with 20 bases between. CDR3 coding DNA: TGTGCCAGCAGCCTCGACCCGACGAGGGTTGGTGAGCAGTTCTTC. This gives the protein CASSLDPTRVGEQFF.

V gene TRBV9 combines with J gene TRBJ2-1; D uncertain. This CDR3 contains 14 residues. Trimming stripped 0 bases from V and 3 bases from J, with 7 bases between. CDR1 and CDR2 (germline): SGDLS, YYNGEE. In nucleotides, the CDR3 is TGTGCCAGCAGCGTAGACTCCAACTACAATGAGCAGTTCTTC. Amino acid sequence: CASSVDSNYNEQFF. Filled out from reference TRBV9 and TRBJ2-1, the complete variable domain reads DSGVTQTPKHLITATGQRVTLRCSPRSGDLSVYWYQQSLDQGLQFLIQYYNGEERAKGNILERFSAQQFPDLHSELNLSSLELGDSALYFCASSVDSNYNEQFFGPGTRLTVL.

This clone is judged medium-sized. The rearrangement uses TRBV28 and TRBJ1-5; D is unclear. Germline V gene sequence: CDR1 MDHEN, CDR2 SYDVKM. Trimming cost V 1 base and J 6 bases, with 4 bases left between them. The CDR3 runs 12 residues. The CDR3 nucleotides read TGTGCCAGCAGTTTATATCGTCAGCCCCAGCATTTT. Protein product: CASSLYRQPQHF.

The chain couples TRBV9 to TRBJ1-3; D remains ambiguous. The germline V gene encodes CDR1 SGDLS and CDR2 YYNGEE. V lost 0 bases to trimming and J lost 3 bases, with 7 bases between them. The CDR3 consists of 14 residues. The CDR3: CASSVGLSGNTIYF. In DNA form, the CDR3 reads TGTGCCAGCAGCGTAGGACTGAGTGGAAACACCATATATTTT.

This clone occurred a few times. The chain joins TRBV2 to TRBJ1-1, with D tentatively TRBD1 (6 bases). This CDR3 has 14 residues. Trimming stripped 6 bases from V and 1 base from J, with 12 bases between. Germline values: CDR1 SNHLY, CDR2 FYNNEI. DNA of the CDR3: TGTGCCAGCAGCCAACAGGGCCCGAACACTGAAGCTTTCTTT. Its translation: CASSQQGPNTEAFF.

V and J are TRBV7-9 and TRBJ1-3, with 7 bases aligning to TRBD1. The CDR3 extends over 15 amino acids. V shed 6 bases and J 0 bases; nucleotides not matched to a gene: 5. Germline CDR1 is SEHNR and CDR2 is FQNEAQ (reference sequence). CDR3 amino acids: CASSHRQGSGNTIYF. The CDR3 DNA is TGTGCCAGCAGTCACAGACAGGGCTCTGGAAACACCATATATTTT.

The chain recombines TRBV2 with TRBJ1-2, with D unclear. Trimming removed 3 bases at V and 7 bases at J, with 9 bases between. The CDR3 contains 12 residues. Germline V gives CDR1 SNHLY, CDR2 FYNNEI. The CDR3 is CASSDWGSGYTF. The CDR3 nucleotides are TGTGCCAGCAGTGACTGGGGTAGTGGCTACACCTTC.

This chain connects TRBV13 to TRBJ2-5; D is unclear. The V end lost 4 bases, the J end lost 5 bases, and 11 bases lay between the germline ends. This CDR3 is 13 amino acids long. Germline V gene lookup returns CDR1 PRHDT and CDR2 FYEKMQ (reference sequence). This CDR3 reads CASSSLGQETQYF. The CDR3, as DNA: TGTGCCAGCAGCTCGTTAGGTCAGGAGACCCAGTACTTC.

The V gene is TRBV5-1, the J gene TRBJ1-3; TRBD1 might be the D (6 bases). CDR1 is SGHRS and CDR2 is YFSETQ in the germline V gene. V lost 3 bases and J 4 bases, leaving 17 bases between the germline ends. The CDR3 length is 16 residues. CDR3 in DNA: TGCGCCAGCAGCTCCCTAACAGGGTCTTCGGGAAACACCATATATTTT. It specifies CASSSLTGSSGNTIYF.

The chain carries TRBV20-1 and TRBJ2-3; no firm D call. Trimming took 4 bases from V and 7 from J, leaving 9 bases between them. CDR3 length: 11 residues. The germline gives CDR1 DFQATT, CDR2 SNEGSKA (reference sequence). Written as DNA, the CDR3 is TGCAGTGCTAAGAAGAGGAATACGCAGTATTTT. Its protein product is CSAKKRNTQYF.

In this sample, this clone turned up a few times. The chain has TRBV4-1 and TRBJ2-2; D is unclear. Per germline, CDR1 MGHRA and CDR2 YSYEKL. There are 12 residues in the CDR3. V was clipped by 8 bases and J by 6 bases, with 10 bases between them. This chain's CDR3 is CASFSPAGELFF. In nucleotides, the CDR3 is TGCGCCAGCTTTTCCCCGGCCGGGGAGCTGTTTTTT.

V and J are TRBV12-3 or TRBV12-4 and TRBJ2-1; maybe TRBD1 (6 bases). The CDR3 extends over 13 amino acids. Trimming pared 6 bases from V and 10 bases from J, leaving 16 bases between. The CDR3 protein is CASSKITGWEQFF. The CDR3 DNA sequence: TGTGCCAGCAGCAAAATAACAGGGTGGGAGCAGTTCTTC.

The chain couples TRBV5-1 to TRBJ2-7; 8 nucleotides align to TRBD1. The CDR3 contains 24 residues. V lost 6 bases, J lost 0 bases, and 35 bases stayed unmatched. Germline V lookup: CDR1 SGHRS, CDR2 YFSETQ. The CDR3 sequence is CASNGGPLGGRGGDRIILSYEQYF. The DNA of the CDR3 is TGCGCCAGCAATGGAGGTCCCCTTGGAGGCCGAGGAGGGGACAGGATAATCCTCTCCTACGAGCAGTACTTC.

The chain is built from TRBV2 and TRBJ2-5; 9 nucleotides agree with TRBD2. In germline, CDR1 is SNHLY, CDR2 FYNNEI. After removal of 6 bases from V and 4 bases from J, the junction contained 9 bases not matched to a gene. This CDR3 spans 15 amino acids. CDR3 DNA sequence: TGTGCCAGCAGCGAGAGCGGGAGGTGGGGAGAGACCCAGTACTTC. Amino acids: CASSESGRWGETQYF. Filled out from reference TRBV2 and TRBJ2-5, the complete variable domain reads EPEVTQTPSHQVTQMGQEVILRCVPISNHLYFYWYRQILGQKVEFLVSFYNNEISEKSEIFDDQFSVERPDGSNFTLKIRSTKLEDSAMYFCASSESGRWGETQYFGPGTRLLVL.

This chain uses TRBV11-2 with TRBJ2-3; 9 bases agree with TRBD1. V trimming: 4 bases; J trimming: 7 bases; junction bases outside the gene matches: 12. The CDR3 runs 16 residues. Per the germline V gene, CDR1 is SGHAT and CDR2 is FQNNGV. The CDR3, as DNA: TGTGCCAGCAGCTCATACAGGGGGCGCCGGATACATACGCAGTATTTT. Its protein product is CASSSYRGRRIHTQYF.

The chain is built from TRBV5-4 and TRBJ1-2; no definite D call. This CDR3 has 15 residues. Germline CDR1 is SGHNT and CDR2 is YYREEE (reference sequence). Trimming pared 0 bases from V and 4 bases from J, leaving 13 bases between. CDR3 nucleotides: TGTGCCAGCAGCTTGGTTTTAGAGACCGGCTATGGCTACACCTTC. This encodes CASSLVLETGYGYTF. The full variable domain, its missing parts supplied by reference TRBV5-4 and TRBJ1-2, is ETGVTQSPTHLIKTRGQQVTLRCSSQSGHNTVSWYQQALGQGPQFIFQYYREEENGRGNFPPRFSGLQFPNYSSELNVNALELDDSALYLCASSLVLETGYGYTFGSGTRLTVV.

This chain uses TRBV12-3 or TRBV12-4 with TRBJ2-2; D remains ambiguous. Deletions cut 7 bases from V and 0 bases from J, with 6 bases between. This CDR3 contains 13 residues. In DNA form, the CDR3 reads TGTGCCAGCACCAGTTCGAACACCGGGGAGCTGTTTTTT. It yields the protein CASTSSNTGELFF.

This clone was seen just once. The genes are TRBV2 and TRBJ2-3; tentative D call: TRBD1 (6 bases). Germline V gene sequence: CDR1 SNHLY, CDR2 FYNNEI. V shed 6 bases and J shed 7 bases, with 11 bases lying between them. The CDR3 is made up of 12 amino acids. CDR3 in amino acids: CASRIQGNTQYF. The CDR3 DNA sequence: TGTGCCAGCAGGATACAGGGAAATACGCAGTATTTT.

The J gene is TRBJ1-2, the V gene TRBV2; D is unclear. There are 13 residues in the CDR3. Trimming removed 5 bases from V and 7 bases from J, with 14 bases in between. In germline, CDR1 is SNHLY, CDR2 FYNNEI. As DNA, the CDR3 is TGTGCCAGCAGTTTAGACGTGGATGGTGGCTACACCTTC. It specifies CASSLDVDGGYTF.